Included here is one T cell receptor (beta chain) sequence, with context. This entry is derived from a study of blood T cell repertoires in COVID-19. Overall study: T cells, B-cell-depleted T cells, or PBMCs provided the cDNA or gDNA that served as material.

Assay used: immunoSEQ multiplex PCR; TCRdb lists only in-frame clones, some missing. Among hundreds of thousands of clones listed, 65% to 85% were seen once. This clonotype was sampled from a woman aged 45 to 65 with acute or convalescent COVID-19. Sequenced material: peripheral blood.

The CDR3 spells CASSLLQGAPETQYF. DNA of the CDR3: TGTGCCAGCAGTTTATTGCAGGGGGCGCCGGAGACCCAGTACTTC. The rearrangement uses TRBV28 and TRBJ2-5; 8 positions agree with TRBD1. The trim removed 1 base at V and 5 bases at J, leaving 6 bases unmatched. The germline gives CDR1 MDHEN, CDR2 SYDVKM. The CDR3 is 15 residues long.